The rows below give T cell receptor beta chains drawn from one sample of a study of early T cells in non-severe SARS-CoV-2 infection. One entry per CDR3 protein, called by TCRdb with MiXCR from the 5' RACE reads. The sample has about 59,000 distinct CDR3 sequences; less than 15% are singletons. The material sequenced was whole blood, taken at baseline. The source is an adult who was a healthcare worker with PCR-confirmed SARS-CoV-2 infection or an uninfected control (not recorded which). The CDR3 runs from the conserved cysteine through the conserved F or W. The D gene is left open where the match is weak. Not all rows give a size; the values are once, few, many and, for expanded clones, a class.

D	V	J	size	DNA	CDR3
.	TRBV12-3/TRBV12-4	TRBJ1-6	.	TGTGCCAGCCGTTCGGGCAGGGTGATTTCACCCCTCCACTTT	CASRSGRVISPLHF
.	TRBV3-1	TRBJ2-7	.	TGTGCCAGCAGCCAGGGGGTACCCCCCTACGAGCAGTACTTC	CASSQGVPPYEQYF
TRBD1	TRBV12-3/TRBV12-4	TRBJ1-5	.	TGTGCCAGCAGTATAGGACAGGGAGTGGCTAGCAATCAGCCCCAGCATTTT	CASSIGQGVASNQPQHF
.	TRBV28	TRBJ2-7	many	TGTGCCAGCAGTTTATTGGGGGAGCAGTACTTC	CASSLLGEQYF
.	TRBV7-3	TRBJ1-1	few	TGTGCCAGCAGTTACGCCGGGGCGACTGAAGCTTTCTTT	CASSYAGATEAFF
TRBD1	TRBV12-3/TRBV12-4	TRBJ1-6	few	TGTGCCAGCAGTTTAGGGGACAGGGATTCCTATAATTCACCCCTCCACTTT	CASSLGDRDSYNSPLHF
.	TRBV4-2	TRBJ2-3	.	TGTGCCAGCAGCCAAGATCGGTCTAACACATATACGCAGTATTTT	CASSQDRSNTYTQYF
.	TRBV19	TRBJ1-4	.	TGTGCCAGTAGTATAAAGATCAGGGGCGCGAGATCTGAAAAACTGTTTTTT	CASSIKIRGARSEKLFF
TRBD2	TRBV7-8	TRBJ2-7	few	TGTGCCAGCAGCCAAACTAGCGGGAGATATTACGAGCAGTACTTC	CASSQTSGRYYEQYF
.	TRBV7-9	TRBJ2-1	few	TGTGCCAGCAGCTTAGCGGGGGGCACTGAGCAGTTCTTC	CASSLAGGTEQFF
.	TRBV10-1	TRBJ1-1	.	TGCGCCAGCAGCCCGACTTGGGGAGAAGCTTTCTTT	CASSPTWGEAFF
.	TRBV18	TRBJ1-3	.	TGTGCCAGCTCACCAAACAGGGACGACACCATATATTTT	CASSPNRDDTIYF
.	TRBV11-2	TRBJ2-7	many	TGTGCCAGCAGCAGACTGTACGAGCAGTACTTC	CASSRLYEQYF
TRBD1	TRBV11-2	TRBJ1-1	few	TGTGCCAGCAGTGACAGGGGGCAGAACACTGAAGCTTTCTTT	CASSDRGQNTEAFF
.	TRBV28	TRBJ2-1	.	TGTGCCAGCAGTTCCCTATCTAGGAATTCGCTGAATGAGCAGTTCTTC	CASSSLSRNSLNEQFF
.	TRBV5-1	TRBJ1-1	.	TGCGCCAGCAGCGTAGGGGACACTGAAGTTTTCTTT	CASSVGDTEVFF
TRBD2	TRBV7-9	TRBJ2-1	.	TGTGCCAGCAGCTCCAGCGGGACTAGCGTCTACAATGAGCAGTTCTTC	CASSSSGTSVYNEQFF
TRBD1	TRBV6-2/TRBV6-3	TRBJ2-5	few	TGTGCCAGCAGGGTCGGGACAGAAGAGACCCAGTACTTC	CASRVGTEETQYF
TRBD2	TRBV7-2	TRBJ2-3	few	TGTGCCAGCAGCTTAGGCCCCATGCGACTAGCGGGAGTCGCAGATACGCAGTATTTT	CASSLGPMRLAGVADTQYF
.	TRBV5-6	TRBJ2-5	few	TGTGCCAGCAGCTTTCGTCAAGTAGGAGAGACCCAGTACTTC	CASSFRQVGETQYF
TRBD2	TRBV12-5	TRBJ2-1	many	TGTGCTAGTGGGATAGCGGGAGGTGTTAATGAGCAGTTCTTC	CASGIAGGVNEQFF
.	TRBV7-2	TRBJ2-3	.	TGTGCCAGCAGCTTGGGGAGGCCTTACCCCACAGATACGCAGTATTTT	CASSLGRPYPTDTQYF
TRBD1	TRBV7-6	TRBJ1-6	many	TGTGCCAGCAGCAAAACAGGGGACTCCTATAATTCACCCCTCCACTTT	CASSKTGDSYNSPLHF
.	TRBV5-1	TRBJ2-6	few	TGCGCCAGCAGCGTGGCAGGGGCTGGGGCCAACGTCCTGACTTTC	CASSVAGAGANVLTF
.	TRBV18	TRBJ2-5	few	TGTGCCAGCTCACGGGACCAAGAGACCCAGTACTTC	CASSRDQETQYF
.	TRBV19	TRBJ2-2	.	TGTGCCAGTAGTCAGGGGGGGACACTGAACACCGGGGAGCTGTTTTTT	CASSQGGTLNTGELFF
.	TRBV20-1	TRBJ2-5	many	TGCAGTGCTAGAGCTCGTGGTCGCAGCAGGGAGACCCAGTACTTC	CSARARGRSRETQYF
TRBD1	TRBV9	TRBJ2-2	many	TGTGCCAGCAGCGCTAGACAGGGGGCATACGACACCGGGGAGCTGTTTTTT	CASSARQGAYDTGELFF
.	TRBV30	TRBJ1-1	.	TGTGCCTGGAGTTTTTCCGGGACTGTGAACACTGAAGCTTTCTTT	CAWSFSGTVNTEAFF
TRBD1	TRBV2	TRBJ1-2	many	TGTGCCAGCAGTGAAGAAGGGGGCACTGGCTACACCTTC	CASSEEGGTGYTF
.	TRBV6-1	TRBJ1-2	few	TGTGCCAGCAATCGACAGGACTATGGCTACACCTTC	CASNRQDYGYTF
.	TRBV7-9	TRBJ1-1	many	TGTGCCAGCAGCTCTACAGCGGGGGGCAACACTGAAGCTTTCTTT	CASSSTAGGNTEAFF
TRBD2	TRBV12-3/TRBV12-4	TRBJ2-3	.	TGTGCCAGCAGCGGGGGGGCCGCAGATACGCAGTATTTT	CASSGGAADTQYF
.	TRBV11-1	TRBJ2-6	many	TGTGCCAGCAGCTTTGAGACAAACTCCGGGGCCAACGTCCTGACTTTC	CASSFETNSGANVLTF
TRBD2	TRBV23-1	TRBJ2-7	.	TGCGCCAGCGGCTATCTAGGCCTAGCGGGGGGGACTCAGCCGGGGCAGTACTTC	CASGYLGLAGGTQPGQYF
.	TRBV3-1	TRBJ1-1	many	TGTGCCAGCAGCCAAAGCTCCGGGGCTGCTGAAGCTTTCTTT	CASSQSSGAAEAFF
.	TRBV7-2	TRBJ2-4	.	TGTGCCAGCAGCTTAGAAATGGGCGCAATTCAGTACTTC	CASSLEMGAIQYF
.	TRBV29-1	TRBJ2-3	.	TGCAGCGTTCTATTCACAGATACGCAGTATTTT	CSVLFTDTQYF
.	TRBV19	TRBJ2-1	many	TGTGCCAGTAGCAGACCCGGGTCTAGAAACTCCTACAATGAGCAGTTCTTC	CASSRPGSRNSYNEQFF
TRBD2	TRBV4-1	TRBJ2-5	few	TGCGCCAGCAGCGCTAGCGGGAGTCAAGAGACCCAGTACTTC	CASSASGSQETQYF
TRBD2	TRBV29-1	TRBJ2-3	many	TGCAGCGTTGTGGACGGGGAGGGGACAGATACGCAGTATTTT	CSVVDGEGTDTQYF
.	TRBV6-6	TRBJ2-2	.	TGTGCCAGCACTAGGGACCCGAACACCGGGGAGCTGTTTTTT	CASTRDPNTGELFF
.	TRBV7-2	TRBJ2-1	many	TGTGCCAGCAGCTCCGACGGGGGTTACAATGAGCAGTTCTTC	CASSSDGGYNEQFF
TRBD2	TRBV27	TRBJ2-7	.	TGTGCCAGCAGTTTTTCAGCGGGAGTGTACGAGCAGTACTTC	CASSFSAGVYEQYF
.	TRBV30	TRBJ2-7	many	TGTGCCTGGAGTCCGGGCAAAGGCGAGCAGTACTTC	CAWSPGKGEQYF
.	TRBV4-2	TRBJ1-5	few	TGTGCCAGCAGCCAGGCGGGCATAGGGCCCCAGCATTTT	CASSQAGIGPQHF
.	TRBV24-1	TRBJ2-3	few	TGTGCCACCAGTTTCTCGGCGGGTAGGGGTACGCAGTATTTT	CATSFSAGRGTQYF
TRBD2	TRBV4-2	TRBJ2-1	.	TGTGCCAGCAGCCAACCGATAGCGGGTAGCTCCTACAATGAGCAGTTCTTC	CASSQPIAGSSYNEQFF
TRBD2	TRBV5-1	TRBJ2-5	.	TGCGCCAGCAGCTTGCAGCGGGGGGCCCCAGAGACCCAGTACTTC	CASSLQRGAPETQYF
.	TRBV29-1	TRBJ2-7	many	TGCAGCGGCGGACAGACCTACGAGCAGTACTTC	CSGGQTYEQYF
.	TRBV12-3/TRBV12-4	TRBJ1-2	many	TGTGCCAGCACTAAATCCGATAACTATGGCTACACCTTC	CASTKSDNYGYTF